This TCR beta chain was captured by sequencing in a study of graft-versus-host responses after intestinal transplantation. The overall study: The study gave all recipients anti-thymocyte globulin induction, then tacrolimus and steroids for approximately three years. Study results and caveats: Maximum circulating GvH clone levels tracked with early post-transplant HvG decreases.

The CDR3 is 15 residues long. From germline, CDR1 is KGHSH and CDR2 LQKENI. Trimming removed 3 bases from V and 2 bases from J; junction bases left unmatched: 3. Clones were sequenced by immunoSEQ multiplex PCR, and TCRdb holds only the in-frame ones, with some missing. The data hold some 120,000 clones, with 90% to 95% observed a single time. About this clone itself: The antigen is undetermined.

The chain couples TRBV18 to TRBJ2-7; TRBD1 aligns across 11 bases. This material consisted of unstimulated CD8+ T cells sorted from spleen or lymph node cells, taken before transplant. The sequence was obtained from a human donor who was the organ donor for an intestinal transplant. CDR3 region: CASSPGQGATYEQYF. The CDR3 DNA sequence: TGTGCCAGCTCACCCGGACAGGGGGCGACCTACGAGCAGTACTTC.